Sequencing of this TCR beta chain was carried out in a study of cytomegalovirus exposure and HLA in healthy donors. Primers for the PCR totalled 60 Vbeta and 13 Jbeta. The repertoire was sequenced with immunoSEQ multiplex PCR; TCRdb's copy has only in-frame clones and lacks some. The data show 66,000 or so clones, 89% seen once. Per germline, CDR1 MNHNS and CDR2 SASEGT. Unmatched junction bases numbered 3, after V lost 1 base and J lost 5 bases. The CDR3 has 14 amino acids. The gene calls are TRBV6-1 and TRBJ2-5, with TRBD2 identical over 8 bases. This clonotype originated in a young man in good health and CMV-seropositive. The sequenced sample was PBMCs. The CDR3: CASSEGTSMETQYF. The CDR3 DNA reads as TGTGCCAGCAGTGAAGGGACTAGCATGGAGACCCAGTACTTC.